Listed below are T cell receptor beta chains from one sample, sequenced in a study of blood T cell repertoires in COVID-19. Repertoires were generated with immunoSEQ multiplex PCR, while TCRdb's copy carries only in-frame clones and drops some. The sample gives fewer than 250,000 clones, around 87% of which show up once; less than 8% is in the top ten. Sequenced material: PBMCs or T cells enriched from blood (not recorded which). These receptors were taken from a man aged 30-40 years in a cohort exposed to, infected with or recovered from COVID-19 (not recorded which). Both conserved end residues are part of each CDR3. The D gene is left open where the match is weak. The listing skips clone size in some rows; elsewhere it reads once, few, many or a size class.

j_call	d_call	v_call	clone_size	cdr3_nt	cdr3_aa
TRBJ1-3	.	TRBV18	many	TGTGCCAGCTCACAAGCTTCTCGCTCTGGAAACACCATATATTTT	CASSQASRSGNTIYF
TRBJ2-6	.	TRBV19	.	TGTGCCAGTAGTTCTGGGACATCTGGGGCCAACGTCCTGACTTTC	CASSSGTSGANVLTF
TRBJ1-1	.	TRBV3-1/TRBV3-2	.	TGTGCCAGCAGCCTTTCGTGGAGGGATGAAGCTTTCTTT	CASSLSWRDEAFF
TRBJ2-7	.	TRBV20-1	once	TGCAGTGCGCGGGACGGCTACGAGCAGTACTTC	CSARDGYEQYF
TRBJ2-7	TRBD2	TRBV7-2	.	TGTGCCAGCAGCTTTCTCCGGACTAGCGGAACCTACGAGCAGTACTTC	CASSFLRTSGTYEQYF
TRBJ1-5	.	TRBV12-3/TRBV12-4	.	TGTGCCAGCAGTTTACAGGGTCAGCCCCAGCATTTT	CASSLQGQPQHF
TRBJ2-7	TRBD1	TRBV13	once	TGTGCCAGCAGCTTACAGGGACAGGGTCACGAGCAGTACTTC	CASSLQGQGHEQYF
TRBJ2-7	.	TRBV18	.	TGTGCCAGCTCCCGGTCGGCTAGCTCCTACGAGCAGTACTTC	CASSRSASSYEQYF
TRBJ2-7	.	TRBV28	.	TGTGCCAGCAGTTCGCCTACGACTAGGACCCCGTCAGTTGGCTTC	CASSSPTTRTPSVGF
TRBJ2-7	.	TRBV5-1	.	TGCGCCAGCAGCTTGGACGGGAGCCTTGAGGAGCAGTACTTC	CASSLDGSLEEQYF
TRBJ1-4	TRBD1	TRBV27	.	TGTGCCAGCAGCCCTACAGGGGTTGCCCCGGCCTCTAATGAAAAACTGTTTTTT	CASSPTGVAPASNEKLFF
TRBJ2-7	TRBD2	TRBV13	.	TGTGCCAGCAGTCCTACCGGGACTAGGGGATACGAGCAGTACTTC	CASSPTGTRGYEQYF
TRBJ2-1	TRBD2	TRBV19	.	TGTGCTGCGGCTAGCGGGAGGGGCAATGAGCAGTTCTTC	CAAASGRGNEQFF
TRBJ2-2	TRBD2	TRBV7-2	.	TGTGCCAGCAGGCGCGGGGGATCCGGCGGGGAGCTGTTTTTT	CASRRGGSGGELFF
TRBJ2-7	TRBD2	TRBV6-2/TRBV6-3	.	TGTGCCAGCAGTTACTTGGAGACTAGCGTGTCCTACGAGCAGTACTTC	CASSYLETSVSYEQYF
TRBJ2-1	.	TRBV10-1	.	TGCGCCAGCAGTGAGTCCGGTAAGAATGAGCAGTTCTTC	CASSESGKNEQFF
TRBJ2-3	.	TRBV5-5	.	TGTGCCAGCAGTCACGGCCTTACCGGGTCACCTCGCACAGATACGCAGTATTTT	CASSHGLTGSPRTDTQYF
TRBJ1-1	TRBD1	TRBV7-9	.	TGTGCCAGCAGCTTAGCTCGGACAGGGACAGCTTTCTTT	CASSLARTGTAFF
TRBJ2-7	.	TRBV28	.	TGTGCCACCTTCGGAGGGGTTACCTACGAGCAGTACTTC	CATFGGVTYEQYF
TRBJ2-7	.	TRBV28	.	TGTGCCAGCAGGCCGCCGGACAGATCCTACGAGCAGTACTTC	CASRPPDRSYEQYF
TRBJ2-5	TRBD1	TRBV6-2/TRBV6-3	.	TGTGCCAGCAGCTTGGACAGGGGGAAGGAGACCCAGTACTTC	CASSLDRGKETQYF
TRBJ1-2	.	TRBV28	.	TGTGCCAGCAGTTTACAGGGTAGGGCTAACTATGGCTACACCTTC	CASSLQGRANYGYTF
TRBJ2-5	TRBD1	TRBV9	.	TGTGCCAGCAGCACTACAGGGGCCCAAAGGGAGACCCAGTACTTC	CASSTTGAQRETQYF
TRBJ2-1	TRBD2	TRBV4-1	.	TGCGCCAGCAGCCAACAGGTAGCGGGCTCCGGGGGACATGAGCAGTTCTTC	CASSQQVAGSGGHEQFF
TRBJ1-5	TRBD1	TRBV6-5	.	TGTGCCAGTTACGGACAGGGGTTGAGCAATCAGCCCCAGCATTTT	CASYGQGLSNQPQHF
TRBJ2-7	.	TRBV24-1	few	TGTGCCACCAGCGGAGGCTACGAGCAGTACTTC	CATSGGYEQYF
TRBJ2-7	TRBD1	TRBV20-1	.	TGCAGTGCTAGTCCGGGACAGGGGTACGAGCAGTACTTC	CSASPGQGYEQYF
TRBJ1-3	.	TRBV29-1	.	TGCAGCGTTTACAGGAGAGTATCTGGAAACACCATATATTTT	CSVYRRVSGNTIYF
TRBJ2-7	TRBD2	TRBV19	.	TGTGCCAGTATTGTGAGGGGAGGGCCGGGGATCCACGAGCAGTACTTC	CASIVRGGPGIHEQYF
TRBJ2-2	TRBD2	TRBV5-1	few	TGCGCCAGCAGCTTGCAGGTAGCGGGAAAGACCGGGGAGCTGTTTTTT	CASSLQVAGKTGELFF
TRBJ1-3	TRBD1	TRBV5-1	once	TGCGCCAGCAGCTCCACTGACAGGGGTTCTATCTCTGGAAACACCATATATTTT	CASSSTDRGSISGNTIYF
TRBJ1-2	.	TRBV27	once	TGTGCCAGCAGTTCCCTCGGACAGAACTATGGCTACACCTTC	CASSSLGQNYGYTF
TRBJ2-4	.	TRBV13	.	TGTGCCAGCAGCTCCCCGGGGACAATCTTGGAAAACATTCAGTACTTC	CASSSPGTILENIQYF
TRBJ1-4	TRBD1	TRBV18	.	TGTGCCAGCTCACTACAAGAACCGGGACAGGGGACCCGGAGTGAAAAACTGTTTTTT	CASSLQEPGQGTRSEKLFF
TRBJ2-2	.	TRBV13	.	TGTGCCAGCAGCTTAACGAAGGGGACCGGGGAGCTGTTTTTT	CASSLTKGTGELFF
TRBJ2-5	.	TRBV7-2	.	TGTGCCAGCGGGCCGACTAAAGAGACCCAGTACTTC	CASGPTKETQYF
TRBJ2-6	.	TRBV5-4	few	TGTGCCAGCGGCGGGTGGGGGGTTCAGTCTGGGGCCAACGTCCTGACTTTC	CASGGWGVQSGANVLTF
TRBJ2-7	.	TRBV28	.	TGTGCCAGCAGTTGGGCGATAGAGCAGTACTTC	CASSWAIEQYF
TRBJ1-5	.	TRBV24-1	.	TGTGCCACCAGCTCGGGCCCAACGGGGGGCAATCAGCCCCAGCATTTT	CATSSGPTGGNQPQHF
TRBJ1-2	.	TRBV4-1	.	TGCGCCAGCAGCCGTTTACTTATCTATGGCTACACCTTC	CASSRLLIYGYTF
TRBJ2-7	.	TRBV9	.	TGTGCCAGCAGCGTAGTGTTGGGGGGCGAGCAGTACTTC	CASSVVLGGEQYF
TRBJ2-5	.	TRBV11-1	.	TGTGCCAGCAGCTTACCAGGGGTCGGAGAGACCCAGTACTTC	CASSLPGVGETQYF
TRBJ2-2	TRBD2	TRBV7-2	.	TGTGCCAGCAGCTTTACCTCGGGGGGGGCCGAGCTGTTTTTT	CASSFTSGGAELFF
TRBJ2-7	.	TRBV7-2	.	TGTGCCAGCTCCTCGGTGGGACTCTCCTACGAGCAGTACTTC	CASSSVGLSYEQYF
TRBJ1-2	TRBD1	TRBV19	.	TGTGCCAGTAGGCGGACAGGGGCATCCTATGGCTACACCTTC	CASRRTGASYGYTF
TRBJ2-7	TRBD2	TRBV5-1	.	TGCGCCAGCAGCCTGGGGGTAGCGGGGGTGAACTACGAGCAGTACTTC	CASSLGVAGVNYEQYF
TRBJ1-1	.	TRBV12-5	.	TGTGCTAGTGGTTTTAGTTTGTCGGTTGAGACAGGACAGAACACTGAAGCTTTCTTT	CASGFSLSVETGQNTEAFF